These 32 T cell receptor beta chains originate from one sample sequenced in a study of T-cell memory formation after mild COVID-19. TCRdb re-called the 5' RACE reads with MiXCR, one entry per CDR3 protein. The sample holds about 350,000 distinct CDR3 sequences, roughly 20% seen once. The sequencing input was PBMCs or a T cell subset sorted from them (not recorded which). All receptors derive from a man aged 18 to 29 who had mild COVID-19 (a few samples of this study predate the infection). Cell type and time point are not known.

The V call is TRBV10-3, the J call TRBJ2-5; D unclear. Trimming left V 5 bases short and J 0 bases short, with 7 bases between. The CDR3 sequence is 13 residues long. Germline V CDR1 and CDR2: ENHRY, SYGVKD. The CDR3 sequence is CAISKQDQETQYF. Here the CDR3 DNA reads TGTGCCATCAGTAAACAAGACCAAGAGACCCAGTACTTC.

The gene calls are TRBV6-5 and TRBJ2-1; TRBD1 is a possible D gene (5 bases). V was pared by 6 bases and J by 7 bases, with 22 bases between. CDR1 MNHEY and CDR2 SVGAGI come from the germline V gene. This CDR3 spans 16 amino acids. The CDR3 nucleotides read TGTGCCAGCAGCCGCCTCCTACAGGTCCAAGGGAATGAGCAGTTCTTC. Translating gives CASSRLLQVQGNEQFF.

The table lists this clonotype with a few counts. The V and J genes are TRBV21-1 and TRBJ2-7; TRBD1, as called in the table, went unchecked against the DNA. TRBV21-1 corresponds to a pseudogene. The CDR3 consists of 16 residues. CDR3 in amino acids: CASSKRGASLSDEQYV. The DNA of the CDR3 is TGTGCCAGCAGCAAAAGGGGCGCTAGCTTAAGCGACGAGCAGTACGTC.

This clonotype was counted between two and nine times. The genes are TRBV7-9 and TRBJ2-2, with D possibly being TRBD2 (7 bases). This CDR3 contains 16 residues. Germline V CDR1 and CDR2: SEHNR, FQNEAQ (reference sequence). V was clipped by 5 bases and J by 3 bases, with 16 bases between them. CDR3 region: CASSPAGARDTGELFF. The CDR3 nucleotides are TGTGCCAGCAGCCCGGCGGGGGCCCGGGACACCGGGGAGCTGTTTTTT.

This rearrangement joins TRBV12-3 or TRBV12-4 to TRBJ1-1; D gene uncertain. The CDR3 has 13 amino acids. V was trimmed by 0 bases and J by 6 bases, leaving 8 bases between them. The chain's CDR3 is CASSLAECAEAFF. The CDR3 nucleotides are TGTGCCAGCAGTTTAGCCGAGTGCGCTGAAGCTTTCTTT.

This sequence joins TRBV7-3 and TRBJ2-3, with TRBD2 as a possible D gene (6 bases). The ends were cut back, 5 bases at V and 1 base at J, with 13 bases in the middle. Germline V gene sequence: CDR1 SGHTA, CDR2 FQGTGA. This CDR3 is built from 15 residues. The CDR3 nucleotides read TGTGCCAGCAGCCCCGAGCGGGCAGGCACAGATACGCAGTATTTT. This codes for CASSPERAGTDTQYF. Supplemented by reference TRBV7-3 and TRBJ2-3, the full variable domain reads GAGVSQTPSNKVTEKGKYVELRCDPISGHTALYWYRQSLGQGPEFLIYFQGTGAADDSGLPNDRFFAVRPEGSVSTLKIQRTERGDSAVYLCASSPERAGTDTQYFGPGTRLTVL.

This chain uses TRBV12-5 with TRBJ1-5; D remains unclear. The length of the CDR3 is 12 residues. V shed 4 bases and J shed 9 bases, with 10 bases lying between them. In germline, CDR1 is LGHNT, CDR2 FRNRAP. This CDR3 reads CASGSLITPQHF. Here the CDR3 DNA reads TGTGCTAGTGGTTCCCTTATTACGCCCCAGCATTTT.

The rearrangement links TRBV28 to TRBJ2-5; TRBD2 matches at 10 bases. Germline CDR1 and CDR2: MDHEN and SYDVKM. This CDR3 is built from 16 residues. V shed 3 bases, J shed 2 bases, and the junction held 6 bases outside the gene matches. In DNA form, the CDR3 reads TGTGCCAGCAGTTTTGGAGCGGGGGGGATGCAAGAGACCCAGTACTTC. Amino acid sequence: CASSFGAGGMQETQYF.

This clonotype was found a few times. This sequence joins TRBV6-2 or TRBV6-3 and TRBJ2-5, with 8 bases aligning to TRBD1. The CDR3 extends over 14 amino acids. Germline V lookup: CDR1 MNHEY, CDR2 SVGEGT. V dropped 7 bases and J dropped 4; count of bases not matched to a gene: 8. As DNA, the CDR3 is TGTGCCAGCACCCTCACAGGGACAGGAGAGACCCAGTACTTC. Translated, it gives CASTLTGTGETQYF.

This clonotype was found a few times. The chain links TRBV24-1 to TRBJ2-1; D perhaps matches TRBD1 (6 bases). The CDR3 length is 18 residues. V lost 2 bases, J lost 6 bases, and 22 bases lay in between. CDR1 and CDR2 from the germline V gene are KGHDR and SFDVKD. The CDR3 reads CATSDSTAHRAWGNEQFF. The DNA for the CDR3 is TGTGCCACCAGTGATTCGACCGCGCACAGGGCTTGGGGCAATGAGCAGTTCTTC.

This chain connects TRBV4-2 to TRBJ2-3; tentative D call: TRBD2 (5 bases). Per the germline V gene, CDR1 is LGHNA and CDR2 is YNFKEQ. Trimming pared 1 base from V and 3 bases from J, leaving 11 bases between. The CDR3 contains 15 residues. CDR3 amino acids: CASSQGDRGTDTQYF. In DNA, the CDR3 is TGTGCCAGCAGCCAAGGTGATCGCGGGACAGATACGCAGTATTTT.

This clonotype was seen a few times. The J gene is TRBJ1-5, the V gene TRBV7-2; no definite D call. Trimming cost V 5 bases and J 7 bases, with 15 bases left between them. Germline CDR1 reads SGHTA; CDR2 reads FQGNSA. The CDR3 spans 14 residues. The CDR3 loop is CASSPFPGVQPQHF. The CDR3 DNA reads TGTGCCAGCAGCCCCTTTCCTGGAGTGCAGCCCCAGCATTTT.

The rearrangement links TRBV12-3 or TRBV12-4 to TRBJ2-2; TRBD2 agrees at 12 bases. This CDR3 region has 15 residues. V gave up 2 bases and J gave up 7 bases; unmatched junction bases: 2. DNA for the CDR3: TGTGCCAGCAGTTTACGACTAGCGGGGGTCGGGGAGCTGTTTTTT. Protein sequence: CASSLRLAGVGELFF.

The J gene is TRBJ1-1, the V gene TRBV6-2 or TRBV6-3; D possibly corresponds to TRBD1 (6 bases). Germline lookup yields CDR1 MNHEY and CDR2 SVGEGT. This CDR3 spans 15 amino acids. V shed 0 bases and J shed 4 bases, with 12 bases lying between them. The CDR3 protein is CASSYSAGRGTEAFF. CDR3 in DNA: TGTGCCAGCAGTTACTCCGCCGGCAGGGGCACTGAAGCTTTCTTT.

This clonotype was seen a few times. This chain links TRBV7-9 with TRBJ2-5; tentatively, D is TRBD1 or TRBD2 (5 bases each). The CDR3 is 15 amino acids. The germline V gene encodes CDR1 SEHNR and CDR2 FQNEAQ (reference sequence). The V gene lost 3 bases and the J gene lost 0 bases, with 11 bases spanning the gap. Here the CDR3 reads CASSLIGTYQETQYF. For the CDR3, the DNA is TGTGCCAGCAGCTTGATTGGGACGTACCAAGAGACCCAGTACTTC. Drawing the rest from reference TRBV7-9 and TRBJ2-5, the complete variable domain is DTGVSQNPRHKITKRGQNVTFRCDPISEHNRLYWYRQTLGQGPEFLTYFQNEAQLEKSRLLSDRFSAERPKGSFSTLEIQRTEQGDSAMYLCASSLIGTYQETQYFGPGTRLLVL.

The chain combines TRBV12-3 or TRBV12-4 with TRBJ2-5; TRBD2 matches 7 bases. This CDR3 region has 18 residues. The V and J ends lost 4 bases and 2 bases, in that order; junction bases with no gene match: 16. CDR3 region: CASSSLSPRGENQETQYF. The DNA of the CDR3 is TGTGCCAGCAGTTCTCTGTCACCCCGGGGGGAGAATCAAGAGACCCAGTACTTC.

The rearrangement uses TRBV12-3 or TRBV12-4 and TRBJ2-2, with a weak D call TRBD2 (5 bases). Trimming left V 0 bases short and J 14 bases short, with 16 bases between. This CDR3 is 14 amino acids long. The CDR3 DNA is TGTGCCAGCAGTTTAGCGCGGAGCGGCCTCAAACTGTTTTTT. It is translated as CASSLARSGLKLFF.

The genes are TRBV12-3 or TRBV12-4 and TRBJ1-2; TRBD1 agrees at 7 bases. The CDR3 length is 13 residues. The V segment lost 5 bases and the J segment 8 bases; nucleotides outside the gene matches: 8. CDR3 in amino acids: CASSQQGSRGYTF. The CDR3 DNA is TGTGCCAGCAGTCAACAGGGGTCGCGGGGCTACACCTTC.

The genes are TRBV20-1 and TRBJ2-1, with 11 bases lining up with TRBD2. Germline V gene lookup returns CDR1 DFQATT and CDR2 SNEGSKA (reference sequence). Trimming at V came to 5 bases and at J to 8 bases, leaving 5 bases not matched to a gene. The CDR3 spans 13 residues. CDR3 residues: CSADSGGADEQFF. The DNA for the CDR3 is TGCAGTGCTGATAGCGGGGGGGCCGATGAGCAGTTCTTC.

This clonotype was seen more than once but under ten times. This chain uses TRBV24-1 with TRBJ1-2; D not certain. V was clipped by 9 bases and J by 8 bases, with 15 bases between them. The germline CDR1 and CDR2 sequences are KGHDR and SFDVKD. CDR3 length: 12 residues. CDR3 protein: CATGRESGGYTF. The CDR3 nucleotides read TGTGCCACCGGAAGGGAATCAGGCGGCTACACCTTC.

The chain's CDR3 is CASRRARQETQYF. CDR3 DNA: TGTGCCAGCAGGCGAGCGAGGCAAGAGACCCAGTACTTC. The V call is TRBV7-2, the J call TRBJ2-5; D remains unclear. This CDR3 spans 13 amino acids. Germline V lookup: CDR1 SGHTA, CDR2 FQGNSA. The ends were cut back, 6 bases at V and 2 bases at J, with 10 bases in the middle.

V is TRBV5-5 and J is TRBJ2-1, with D perhaps matching TRBD1 or TRBD2 (5 bases each). Deletions cut 4 bases from V and 16 bases from J, with 18 bases between. The CDR3 consists of 12 residues. Germline CDR1 and CDR2: SGHKS and YYEKEE (reference sequence). CDR3 region: CASSLRDAEKFF. Here the CDR3 DNA reads TGTGCCAGCAGCCTCCGGGACGCGGAGAAATTCTTC.

This chain uses TRBV4-3 with TRBJ1-2; a possible D gene is TRBD1 (5 bases). The ends were cut back, 4 bases at V and 8 bases at J, with 20 bases in the middle. Germline-derived CDR1 and CDR2 are LGHNA and YSLEER. The CDR3 totals 15 residues. The CDR3 reads CASSLGAGKAGGYTF. CDR3 sequence (DNA): TGCGCCAGCAGCCTCGGGGCCGGTAAGGCGGGAGGCTACACCTTC.

The CDR3 is CASSDPGTEETQYF. CDR3 coding DNA: TGTGCCAGTAGTGATCCCGGGACAGAAGAGACCCAGTACTTC. V usage is TRBV19 and J usage is TRBJ2-5; 7 bases fit TRBD1. J lost 3 bases, V lost 5 bases, and 6 bases had no gene match. In germline, CDR1 is LNHDA, CDR2 SQIVND (reference sequence). This CDR3 contains 14 residues.

The count of this clonotype is one. The V call is TRBV28, the J call TRBJ2-1; D remains unclear. Germline CDR1 MDHEN, CDR2 SYDVKM. CDR3 size: 14 residues. With 5 bases removed from V and 8 bases from J, the gap between germline ends came to 16 bases. The CDR3 protein is CASSPTSRIYEQFF. The CDR3 DNA follows: TGTGCCAGCAGTCCGACTTCTAGGATCTATGAGCAGTTCTTC.

This chain links TRBV6-6 with TRBJ1-5; D perhaps matches TRBD1 (6 bases). From germline, CDR1 is MNHNY and CDR2 SVGAGI (reference sequence). V was pared by 11 bases and J by 8 bases, with 22 bases between. The CDR3 totals 14 residues. CDR3: CAAGGGEPGEPQHF. The CDR3 DNA sequence: TGTGCCGCAGGTGGGGGCGAGCCCGGTGAGCCCCAGCATTTT.

The rearrangement links TRBV7-3 to TRBJ2-1; unclear D gene. Germline CDR1 reads SGHTA; CDR2 reads FQGTGA. Trimming removed 1 base from V and 3 bases from J, with 13 bases in between. CDR3 length equals 16 residues. In DNA form, the CDR3 reads TGTGCCAGCAGCTTAAGTCCATCCAGGAACTACAATGAGCAGTTCTTC. This sequence encodes CASSLSPSRNYNEQFF.

CDR3 sequence: CASSLGTEAYEQYF. CDR3 coding DNA: TGTGCCAGCAGTTTAGGGACAGAAGCCTACGAGCAGTACTTC. The rearrangement joins TRBV6-2 or TRBV6-3 to TRBJ2-7; 7 bases align to TRBD1. CDR1 is MNHEY, CDR2 SVGEGT, per germline. The CDR3 runs 14 residues. The V and J ends lost 4 bases and 2 bases, in that order; junction bases with no gene match: 5.

The table lists this clonotype with many counts. V usage is TRBV4-3 and J usage is TRBJ2-3; the D gene is possibly TRBD2 (5 bases). The germline V gene has CDR1 LGHNA and CDR2 YSLEER. This CDR3 region has 14 residues. The V and J ends lost 3 bases and 6 bases respectively, with 13 bases between them. The DNA for the CDR3 is TGCGCCAGCAGCCAGCCCGGGTCGGGGGATACGCAGTATTTT. Protein product: CASSQPGSGDTQYF.

The table lists this clonotype with a few counts. The chain recombines TRBV29-1 with TRBJ2-7; 8 bases match TRBD1. Germline trimming cut 8 bases from V and 3 bases from J; bases unmatched to any gene: 6. The CDR3 spans 12 residues. Looked up from germline, CDR1 is SQVTM and CDR2 is ANQGSEA. The CDR3 protein is CSIQGEDYEQYF. DNA for the CDR3: TGCAGCATACAGGGGGAAGACTACGAGCAGTACTTC.

J is TRBJ1-3 and V is TRBV7-6, with D possibly TRBD1 on 5 matching bases. V lost 2 bases, J lost 3 bases, and 14 bases lay in between. The CDR3 is 16 amino acids. Germline CDR1 is SGHVS and CDR2 is FNYEAQ. The CDR3 nucleotides are TGTGCCAGCAGCTTAAATCAGGGCGCGGGTGGAAACACCATATATTTT. Protein product: CASSLNQGAGGNTIYF.

The chain recombines TRBV7-2 with TRBJ1-3, with D unclear. Germline V gene data show CDR1 as SGHTA and CDR2 as FQGNSA. The V and J ends lost 2 bases and 0 bases respectively, with 11 bases between them. The CDR3 runs 16 residues. The CDR3 DNA is TGTGCCAGCAGCTTATTTAGCTCAAACTCTGGAAACACCATATATTTT. It specifies CASSLFSSNSGNTIYF.